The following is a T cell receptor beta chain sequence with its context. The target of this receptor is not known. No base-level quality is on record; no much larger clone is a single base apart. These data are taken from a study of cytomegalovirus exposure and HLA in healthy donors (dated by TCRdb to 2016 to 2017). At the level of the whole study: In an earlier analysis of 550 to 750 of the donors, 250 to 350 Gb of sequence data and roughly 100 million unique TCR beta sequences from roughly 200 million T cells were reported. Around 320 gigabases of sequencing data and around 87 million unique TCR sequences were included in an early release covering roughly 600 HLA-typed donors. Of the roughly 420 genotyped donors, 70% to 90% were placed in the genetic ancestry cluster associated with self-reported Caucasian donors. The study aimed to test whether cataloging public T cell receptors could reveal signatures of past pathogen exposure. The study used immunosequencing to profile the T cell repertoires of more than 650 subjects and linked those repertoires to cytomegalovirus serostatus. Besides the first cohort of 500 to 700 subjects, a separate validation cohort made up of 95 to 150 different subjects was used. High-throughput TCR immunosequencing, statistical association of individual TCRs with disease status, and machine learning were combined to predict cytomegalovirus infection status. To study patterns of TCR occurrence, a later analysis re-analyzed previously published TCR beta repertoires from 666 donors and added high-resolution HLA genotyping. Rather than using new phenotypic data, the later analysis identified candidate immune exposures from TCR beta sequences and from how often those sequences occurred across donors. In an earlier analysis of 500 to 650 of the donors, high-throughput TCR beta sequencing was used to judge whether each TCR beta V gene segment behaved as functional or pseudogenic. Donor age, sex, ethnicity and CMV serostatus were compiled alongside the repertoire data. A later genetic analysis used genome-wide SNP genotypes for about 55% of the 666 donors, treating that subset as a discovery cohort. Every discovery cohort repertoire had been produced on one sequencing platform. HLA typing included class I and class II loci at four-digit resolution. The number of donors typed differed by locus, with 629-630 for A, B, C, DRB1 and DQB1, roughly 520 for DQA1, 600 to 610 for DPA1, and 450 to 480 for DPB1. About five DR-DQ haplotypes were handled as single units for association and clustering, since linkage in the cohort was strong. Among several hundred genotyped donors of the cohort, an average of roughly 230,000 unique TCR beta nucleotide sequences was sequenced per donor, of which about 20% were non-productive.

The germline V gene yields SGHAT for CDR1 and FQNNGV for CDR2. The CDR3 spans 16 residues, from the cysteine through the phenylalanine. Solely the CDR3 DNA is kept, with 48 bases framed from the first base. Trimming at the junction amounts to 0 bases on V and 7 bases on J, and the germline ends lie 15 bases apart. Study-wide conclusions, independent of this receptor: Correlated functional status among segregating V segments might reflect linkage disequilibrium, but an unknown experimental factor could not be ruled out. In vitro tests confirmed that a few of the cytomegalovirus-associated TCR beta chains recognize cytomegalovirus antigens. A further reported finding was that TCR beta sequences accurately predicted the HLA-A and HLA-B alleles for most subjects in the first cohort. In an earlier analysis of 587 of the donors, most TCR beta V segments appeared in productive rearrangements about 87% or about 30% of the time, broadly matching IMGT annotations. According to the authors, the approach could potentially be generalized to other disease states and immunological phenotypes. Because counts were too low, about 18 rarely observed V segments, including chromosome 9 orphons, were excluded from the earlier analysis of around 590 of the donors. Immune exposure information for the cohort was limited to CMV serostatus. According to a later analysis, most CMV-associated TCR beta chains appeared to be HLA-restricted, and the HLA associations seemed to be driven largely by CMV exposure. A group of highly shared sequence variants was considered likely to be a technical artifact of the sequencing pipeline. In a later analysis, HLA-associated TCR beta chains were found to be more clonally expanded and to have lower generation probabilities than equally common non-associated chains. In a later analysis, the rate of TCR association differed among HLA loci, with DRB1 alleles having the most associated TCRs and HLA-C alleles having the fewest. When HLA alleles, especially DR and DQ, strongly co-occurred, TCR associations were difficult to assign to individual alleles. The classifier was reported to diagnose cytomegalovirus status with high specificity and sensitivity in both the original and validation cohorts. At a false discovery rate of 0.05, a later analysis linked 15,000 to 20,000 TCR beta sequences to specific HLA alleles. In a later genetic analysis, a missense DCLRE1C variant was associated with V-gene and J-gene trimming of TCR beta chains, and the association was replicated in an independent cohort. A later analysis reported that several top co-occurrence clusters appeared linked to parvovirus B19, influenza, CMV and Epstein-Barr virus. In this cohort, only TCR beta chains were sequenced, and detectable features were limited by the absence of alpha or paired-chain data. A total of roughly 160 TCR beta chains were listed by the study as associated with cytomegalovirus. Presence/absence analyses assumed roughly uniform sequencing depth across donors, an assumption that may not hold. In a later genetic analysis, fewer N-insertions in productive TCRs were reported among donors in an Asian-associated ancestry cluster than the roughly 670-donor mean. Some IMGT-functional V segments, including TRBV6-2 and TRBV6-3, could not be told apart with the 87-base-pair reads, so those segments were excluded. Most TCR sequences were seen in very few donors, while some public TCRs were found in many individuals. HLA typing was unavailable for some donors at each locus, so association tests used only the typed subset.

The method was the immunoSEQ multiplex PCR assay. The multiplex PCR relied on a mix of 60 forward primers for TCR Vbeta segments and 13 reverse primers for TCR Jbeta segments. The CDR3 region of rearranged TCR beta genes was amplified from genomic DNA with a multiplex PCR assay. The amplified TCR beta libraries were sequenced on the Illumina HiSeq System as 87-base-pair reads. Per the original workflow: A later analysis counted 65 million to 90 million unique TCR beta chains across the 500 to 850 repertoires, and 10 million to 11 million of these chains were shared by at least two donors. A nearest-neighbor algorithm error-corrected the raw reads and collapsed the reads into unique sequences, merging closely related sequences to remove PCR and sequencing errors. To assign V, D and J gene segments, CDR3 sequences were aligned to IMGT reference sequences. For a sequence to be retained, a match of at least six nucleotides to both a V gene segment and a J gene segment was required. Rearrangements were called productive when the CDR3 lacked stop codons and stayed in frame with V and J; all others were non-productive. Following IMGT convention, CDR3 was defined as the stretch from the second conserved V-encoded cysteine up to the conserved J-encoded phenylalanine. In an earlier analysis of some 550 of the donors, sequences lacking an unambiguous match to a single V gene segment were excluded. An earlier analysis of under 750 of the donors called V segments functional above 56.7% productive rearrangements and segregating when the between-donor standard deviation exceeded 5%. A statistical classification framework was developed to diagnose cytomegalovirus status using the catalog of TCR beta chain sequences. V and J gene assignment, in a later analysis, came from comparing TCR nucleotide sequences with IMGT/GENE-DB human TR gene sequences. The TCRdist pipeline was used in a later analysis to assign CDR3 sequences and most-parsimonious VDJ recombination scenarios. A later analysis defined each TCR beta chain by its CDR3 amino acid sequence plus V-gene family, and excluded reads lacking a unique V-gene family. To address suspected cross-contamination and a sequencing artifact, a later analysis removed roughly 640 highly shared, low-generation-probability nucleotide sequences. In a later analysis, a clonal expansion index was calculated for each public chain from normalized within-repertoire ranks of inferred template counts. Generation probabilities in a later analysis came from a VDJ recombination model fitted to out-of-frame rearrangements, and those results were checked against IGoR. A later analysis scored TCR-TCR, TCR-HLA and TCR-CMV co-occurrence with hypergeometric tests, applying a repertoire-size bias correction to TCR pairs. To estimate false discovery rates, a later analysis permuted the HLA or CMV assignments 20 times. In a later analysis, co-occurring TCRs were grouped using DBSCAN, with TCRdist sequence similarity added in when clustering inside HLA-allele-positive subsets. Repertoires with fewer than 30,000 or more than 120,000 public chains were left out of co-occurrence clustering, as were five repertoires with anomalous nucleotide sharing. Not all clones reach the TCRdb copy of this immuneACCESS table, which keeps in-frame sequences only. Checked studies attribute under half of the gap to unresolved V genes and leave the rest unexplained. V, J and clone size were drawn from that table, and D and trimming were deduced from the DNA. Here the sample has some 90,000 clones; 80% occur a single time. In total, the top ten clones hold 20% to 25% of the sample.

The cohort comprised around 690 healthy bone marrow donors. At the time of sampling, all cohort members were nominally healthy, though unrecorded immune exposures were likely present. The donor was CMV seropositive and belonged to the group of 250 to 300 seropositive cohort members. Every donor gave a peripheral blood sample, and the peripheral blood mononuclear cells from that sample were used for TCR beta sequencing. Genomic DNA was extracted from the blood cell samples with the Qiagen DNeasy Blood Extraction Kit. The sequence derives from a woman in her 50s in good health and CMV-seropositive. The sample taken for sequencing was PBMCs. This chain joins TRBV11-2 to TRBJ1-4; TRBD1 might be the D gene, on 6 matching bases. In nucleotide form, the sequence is TGTGCCAGCAGCTTAGATCTCGGCCTAGGGGGTGAAAAACTGTTTTTT. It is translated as CASSLDLGLGGEKLFF.